This T cell receptor beta chain was identified in a study of blood T cell repertoires in COVID-19. Generated by immunoSEQ multiplex PCR, the TCRdb table keeps only in-frame clones and is missing some. The sample includes approximately 220,000 clones, around 87% of them seen just once. This CDR3 spans 13 amino acids. In germline, CDR1 is SGHRS, CDR2 YFSETQ. V lost 4 bases to trimming and J lost 2 bases, with 6 bases between them. This clonotype was obtained from a man between 60 and 75 years old with acute or convalescent COVID-19. The rearrangement joins TRBV5-1 to TRBJ1-4; D is ambiguous. Input material: peripheral blood. The CDR3 DNA follows: TGCGCCAGCAGCATTGAGACTAATGAAAAACTGTTTTTT. Translating it yields CASSIETNEKLFF.